The 23 T cell receptor beta chains below come from one sample, sequenced in a study of T cell responses to AZD1222 COVID-19 vaccine. Repertoires were generated with immunoSEQ multiplex PCR, while TCRdb's copy carries only in-frame clones and drops some. The sample carries 95,000 to 150,000 clones, approximately 89% recorded once. The sample in question was peripheral blood, obtained on day 0 of AZD1222 vaccination. These receptors all come from an adult in good health.

This clone was seen only a few times. The chain couples TRBV2 to TRBJ2-5; D may be TRBD2 (5 bases). Germline CDR1 reads SNHLY; CDR2 reads FYNNEI. This CDR3 has 13 amino acids. V lost 6 bases to trimming and J lost 3 bases, with 11 bases between them. CDR3 amino acids: CASSAEGEETQYF. The CDR3 nucleotides are TGTGCCAGCAGCGCTGAGGGAGAAGAGACCCAGTACTTC.

This chain connects TRBV7-2 to TRBJ2-2; D gene unclear. Looked up from germline, CDR1 is SGHTA and CDR2 is FQGNSA. The CDR3 is 14 residues long. V lost 1 base to trimming and J lost 5 bases, with 8 bases between them. The CDR3, as DNA: TGTGCCAGCAGCTTAGTGTTAGGAACCGGGGAGCTGTTTTTT. It specifies CASSLVLGTGELFF. Combining the CDR3 with reference TRBV7-2 and TRBJ2-2 gives the whole variable domain GAGVSQSPSNKVTEKGKDVELRCDPISGHTALYWYRQSLGQGLEFLIYFQGNSAPDKSGLPSDRFSAERTGGSVSTLTIQRTQQEDSAVYLCASSLVLGTGELFFGEGSRLTVL.

The CDR3 here is CASTRTTPLRGYTF. CDR3 nucleotide sequence: TGTGCCAGCACGCGGACCACACCGCTGAGGGGCTACACCTTC. The J gene is TRBJ1-2, the V gene TRBV28, with D uncertain. This CDR3 is 14 amino acids long. V lost 7 bases, J lost 8 bases, and 20 bases lay in between. The germline V gene encodes CDR1 MDHEN and CDR2 SYDVKM.

V usage is TRBV5-1 and J usage is TRBJ1-1; a possible D gene is TRBD1 (5 bases). The V end was cut by 4 bases, the J end by 1 base, with 11 bases between. Germline V gene sequence: CDR1 SGHRS, CDR2 YFSETQ. This CDR3 region has 14 residues. DNA for the CDR3: TGCGCCAGCAGCGGAGGGGTGGCGAACACTGAAGCTTTCTTT. This sequence encodes CASSGGVANTEAFF.

The chain recombines TRBV28 with TRBJ2-7, with a tentative D call TRBD2 (7 bases). Deletions cut 7 bases from V and 0 bases from J, with 16 bases between. The CDR3 runs to 15 residues. Per the germline V gene, CDR1 is MDHEN and CDR2 is SYDVKM. The CDR3 region is CASTGGGGISYEQYF. CDR3 nucleotides: TGTGCCAGCACCGGAGGGGGGGGCATCTCCTACGAGCAGTACTTC.

The chain recombines TRBV25-1 with TRBJ2-4; D call uncertain. V was trimmed by 5 bases and J by 5 bases, leaving 7 bases between them. The CDR3 loop spans 12 amino acids. Germline V gene data show CDR1 as MGHDK and CDR2 as SYGVNS. The CDR3 region is CASSRAENIQYF. CDR3 DNA: TGTGCCAGCAGTCGGGCAGAAAACATTCAGTACTTC.

This chain joins TRBV6-2 or TRBV6-3 and TRBJ2-2, with D uncertain. The ends were cut back, 2 bases at V and 4 bases at J, with 14 bases in the middle. CDR1 and CDR2 (germline): MNHEY, SVGEGT. The CDR3 totals 16 residues. CDR3 coding DNA: TGTGCCAGCAGTTACGTCAAGGACGCTGGCACCGGGGAGCTGTTTTTT. Residues: CASSYVKDAGTGELFF.

This chain connects TRBV3-1 (or the pseudogene TRBV3-2) to TRBJ1-6; 7 bases map to TRBD1. The germline gives CDR1 LGHDT, CDR2 YNNKEL (reference sequence). CDR3 length equals 14 residues. V lost 2 bases and J lost 7; bases outside the gene matches: 2. This chain's CDR3 is CASSQPTGNSPLHF. As DNA, the CDR3 is TGTGCCAGCAGCCAACCGACAGGGAATTCACCCCTCCACTTT.

The CDR3 coding sequence is TGTGCCAGTAGTCGGGGGGTAATCAATGAGCAGTTCTTC. This sequence encodes CASSRGVINEQFF. V gene TRBV19 combines with J gene TRBJ2-1, with TRBD2 matching 7 bases. The ends lost 5 bases at V and 6 bases at J; junction bases unmatched: 4. The CDR3 spans 13 residues. Germline loops: CDR1 LNHDA, CDR2 SQIVND (reference sequence).

This rearrangement joins TRBV7-9 to TRBJ1-2; D is unresolved. V was trimmed by 1 base and J by 6 bases, leaving 9 bases between them. Germline CDR1 and CDR2: SEHNR and FQNEAQ (reference sequence). CDR3 length: 13 residues. The CDR3 bases are TGTGCCAGCAGCTTAGGCGTCGGAGATGGCTACACCTTC. Encoded protein: CASSLGVGDGYTF.

The rearrangement links TRBV10-3 to TRBJ1-1; D is ambiguous. Germline V CDR1 and CDR2: ENHRY, SYGVKD. V was clipped by 2 bases and J by 5 bases, with 9 bases between them. The CDR3 consists of 13 residues. The CDR3 protein is CAISEKGGTEAFF. As DNA, the CDR3 is TGTGCCATCAGTGAGAAGGGTGGAACTGAAGCTTTCTTT.

V and J are TRBV7-2 and TRBJ1-6; 7 nucleotides match TRBD1. The germline V gene has CDR1 SGHTA and CDR2 FQGNSA. The CDR3 totals 17 residues. The V gene end was trimmed by 5 bases and the J gene end by 6 bases; junction bases not matched to a gene: 13. In nucleotides, the CDR3 is TGTGCCAGCAGCCATAGTCGCGACAGGGCAAGTAATTCACCCCTCCACTTT. Its translation is CASSHSRDRASNSPLHF.

The chain joins TRBV27 to TRBJ2-1; unclear D gene. The length of the CDR3 is 16 residues. Trimming left V 4 bases short and J 3 bases short, with 16 bases between. The germline gives CDR1 MNHEY, CDR2 SMNVEV (reference sequence). Here the CDR3 DNA reads TGTGCCAGCAGTTCCCCGGGTGGGGTAGACTACAATGAGCAGTTCTTC. It yields the protein CASSSPGGVDYNEQFF.

This chain uses TRBV2 with TRBJ1-2, with D hard to call. Germline CDR1 SNHLY, CDR2 FYNNEI. This CDR3 is 13 amino acids long. Trimming stripped 9 bases from V and 4 bases from J, with 15 bases between. This CDR3 is CASKHRRVYGYTF. In DNA form, the CDR3 reads TGTGCCAGTAAACATCGTCGGGTCTATGGCTACACCTTC.

CDR3 nucleotide sequence: TGTGCCAGCAGAACAGGGGTCACTGAAGCTTTCTTT. It yields the protein CASRTGVTEAFF. V usage is TRBV27 and J usage is TRBJ1-1, with 7 bases matching TRBD1. CDR1 MNHEY and CDR2 SMNVEV come from the germline V gene (reference sequence). V shed 6 bases, J shed 4 bases, and the junction held 2 bases outside the gene matches. The CDR3 has 12 amino acids.

The rearrangement links TRBV15 to TRBJ1-5; 8 bases are a match to TRBD1. Germline lookup yields CDR1 LNHNV and CDR2 YYDKDF (reference sequence). Trimming cost V 5 bases and J 7 bases; bases outside gene matches: 7. The CDR3 contains 14 residues. CDR3 loop: CATSAQGARQPQHF. The CDR3 nucleotides are TGTGCCACCAGCGCCCAGGGGGCGCGGCAGCCCCAGCATTTT.

This clone was seen once. The rearrangement links TRBV6-1 to TRBJ2-7; D is perhaps TRBD1 or TRBD2 (5 bases each). Deletions cut 2 bases from V and 7 bases from J, with 15 bases between. The CDR3 has 14 residues. Germline-derived CDR1 and CDR2 are MNHNS and SASEGT. The CDR3 sequence: CASSESPGDGEQYF. In nucleotides, the CDR3 is TGTGCCAGCAGTGAAAGTCCCGGGGACGGGGAGCAGTACTTC.

V is TRBV11-2 and J is TRBJ2-2; tentative D call: TRBD1 (5 bases). The V gene's germline CDR1 is SGHAT and CDR2 FQNNGV. The CDR3 is 15 residues long. Between the trimmed V and J ends, which lost 0 bases and 6 bases, there was a span of 11 bases. This CDR3 reads CASSLEGAGSGELFF. CDR3 bases: TGTGCCAGCAGCTTAGAAGGGGCCGGGTCCGGGGAGCTGTTTTTT.

This clone showed up many times. V is TRBV4-1 and J is TRBJ1-5; D gene ambiguous. Germline lookup yields CDR1 MGHRA and CDR2 YSYEKL. V was trimmed by 0 bases and J by 4 bases, leaving 13 bases between them. CDR3 size: 16 residues. The CDR3 loop is CASSQEGGSQNQPQHF. CDR3 nucleotides: TGCGCCAGCAGCCAAGAAGGTGGCAGCCAGAATCAGCCCCAGCATTTT.

This chain connects TRBV3-1 (or the pseudogene TRBV3-2) to TRBJ2-1; D is possibly TRBD1 (6 bases). With 2 bases removed from V and 0 bases from J, the gap between germline ends came to 14 bases. The CDR3 runs 17 residues. Germline V CDR1 and CDR2: LGHDT, YNNKEL (reference sequence). The DNA of the CDR3 is TGTGCCAGCAGCCAACCGAAAGGACAGAGCTCCTACAATGAGCAGTTCTTC. This translates into CASSQPKGQSSYNEQFF.

V gene TRBV2 combines with J gene TRBJ1-5; D is possibly TRBD1 (6 bases). Germline-derived CDR1 and CDR2 are SNHLY and FYNNEI. The CDR3 runs to 13 residues. Deletions cut 4 bases from V and 7 bases from J, with 11 bases between. DNA of the CDR3: TGTGCCAGCAGTGTACAGGGACGGCAGCCCCAGCATTTT. Translation: CASSVQGRQPQHF.

This sequence joins TRBV19 and TRBJ2-3, with 7 bases matching TRBD2. This CDR3 has 15 residues. Germline values: CDR1 LNHDA, CDR2 SQIVND (reference sequence). The V segment lost 7 bases and the J segment 0 bases; nucleotides outside the gene matches: 7. CDR3 residues: CASTRTRRSTDTQYF. In nucleotides, the CDR3 is TGTGCCAGTACCAGGACTAGAAGGAGCACAGATACGCAGTATTTT.

The rearrangement links TRBV4-1 to TRBJ1-1; 11 bases line up with TRBD1. Germline lookup yields CDR1 MGHRA and CDR2 YSYEKL. V lost 7 bases, J lost 5 bases, and 3 bases stayed unmatched. This CDR3 is built from 13 residues. The DNA of the CDR3 is TGCGCCAGCACCGGGACAGGGGGGACTGAAGCTTTCTTT. Its translation: CASTGTGGTEAFF.